This TCR beta chain is from a study of cytomegalovirus exposure and HLA in healthy donors. Points from the study as a whole: With later analysis, a missense DCLRE1C variant became linked to TCR beta V- and J-gene trimming. By HLA locus, TCR association rates varied in a later analysis, with DRB1 showing the most and HLA-C the fewest. Investigators reported over 150 TCR beta chains as tied to cytomegalovirus. The study found most TCR sequences rare, yet found some public TCRs in many donors.

CDR3 length: 12 amino acids. Trimming removed 6 bases at V and 9 bases at J, with 9 bases between. Germline V gives CDR1 MNHNY, CDR2 SVGAGI (reference sequence). The study ran its PCR with 60 Vbeta and 13 Jbeta primers. Generated by immunoSEQ multiplex PCR, the TCRdb table keeps only in-frame clones and is missing some. Altogether about 43,000 clones are present, around 60% being singletons, with the ten largest covering roughly 9.3%. In regard to this clone: Its matching antigen is unknown.

This clonotype originated in a human donor in good health. The gene calls are TRBV6-6 and TRBJ1-6, with D possibly matching TRBD1 (5 bases). Sequenced sample: PBMCs. CDR3 region: CASSRDFSPLHF. The CDR3, as DNA: TGTGCCAGCAGCCGGGACTTTTCACCCCTCCACTTT.